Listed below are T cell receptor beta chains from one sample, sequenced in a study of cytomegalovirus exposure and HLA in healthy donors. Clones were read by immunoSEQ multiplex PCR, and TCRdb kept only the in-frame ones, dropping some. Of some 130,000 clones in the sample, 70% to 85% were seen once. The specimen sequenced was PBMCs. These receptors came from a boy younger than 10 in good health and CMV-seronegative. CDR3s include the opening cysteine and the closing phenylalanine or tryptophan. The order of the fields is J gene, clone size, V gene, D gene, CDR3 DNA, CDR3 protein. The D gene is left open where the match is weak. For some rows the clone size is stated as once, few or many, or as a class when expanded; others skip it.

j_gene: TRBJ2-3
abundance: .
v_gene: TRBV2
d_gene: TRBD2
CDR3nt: TGTGCCAGCAGTAGGGCGGGGGGTGGTACAGATACGCAGTATTTT
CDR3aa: CASSRAGGGTDTQYF

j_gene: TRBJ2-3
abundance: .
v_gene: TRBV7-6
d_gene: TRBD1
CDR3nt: TGTGCCAGCAGCTTACTCAGGACAGGGGTGTGGTTGACAGATACGCAGTATTTT
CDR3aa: CASSLLRTGVWLTDTQYF

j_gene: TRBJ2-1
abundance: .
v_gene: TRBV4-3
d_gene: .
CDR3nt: TGCGCCAGCAGCCAAGACTCCGGGTTTCAACTCGATGAGCAGTTCTTC
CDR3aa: CASSQDSGFQLDEQFF

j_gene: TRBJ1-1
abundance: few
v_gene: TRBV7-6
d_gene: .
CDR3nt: TGTGCCAGCAGCTTAGAGCTAACAGGGACGAACACTGAAGCTTTCTTT
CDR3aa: CASSLELTGTNTEAFF

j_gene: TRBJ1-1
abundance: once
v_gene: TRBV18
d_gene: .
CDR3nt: TGTGCCAGCTCACCTACTAAACAGGGTGGGACTGAAGCTTTCTTT
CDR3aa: CASSPTKQGGTEAFF

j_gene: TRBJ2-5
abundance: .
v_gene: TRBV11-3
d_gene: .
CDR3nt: TGTGCCAGCAGCCCAGGGAGGCAGGGTGTCCCCCTCCAAGAGACCCAGTACTTC
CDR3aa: CASSPGRQGVPLQETQYF

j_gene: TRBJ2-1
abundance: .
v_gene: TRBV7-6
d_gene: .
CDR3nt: TGTGCCAGCAGCAGGGGGAATGAGCAGTTCTTC
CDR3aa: CASSRGNEQFF

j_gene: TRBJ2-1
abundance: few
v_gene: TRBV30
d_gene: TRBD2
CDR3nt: TGTGCCTGGAGTAGAAAAAAGGGACTAGCGGGGGGGAAAGAGCAGTTCTTC
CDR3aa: CAWSRKKGLAGGKEQFF

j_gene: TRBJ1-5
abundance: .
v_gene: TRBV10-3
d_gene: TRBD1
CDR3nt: TGTGCCATCAGTGAGTCCAGACAGGGGACTAGCAATCAGCCCCAGCATTTT
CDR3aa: CAISESRQGTSNQPQHF

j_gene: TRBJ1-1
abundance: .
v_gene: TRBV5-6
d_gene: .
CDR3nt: TGTGCCAGCAGCTTGGGTTCGAGCACTGAAGCTTTCTTT
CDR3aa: CASSLGSSTEAFF

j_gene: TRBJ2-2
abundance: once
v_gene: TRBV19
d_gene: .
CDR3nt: TGTGCCAGTAGTATAGGAACATCGAACACCGGGGAGCTGTTTTTT
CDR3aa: CASSIGTSNTGELFF

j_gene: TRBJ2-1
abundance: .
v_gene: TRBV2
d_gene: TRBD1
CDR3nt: TGTGCCAGCAGGGGACAGGGGGTTGGTGAGCAGTTCTTC
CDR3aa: CASRGQGVGEQFF

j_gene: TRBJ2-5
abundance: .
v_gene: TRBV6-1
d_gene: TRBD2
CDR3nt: TGTGCCAGCAGTGAGCAAGCGGGGGGTCAAGAGACCCAGTACTTC
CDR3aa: CASSEQAGGQETQYF

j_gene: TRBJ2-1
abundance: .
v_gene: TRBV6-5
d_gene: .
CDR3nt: TGTGCCACCCGACGGGACTCCCATTTCAATGAGCAGTTCTTC
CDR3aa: CATRRDSHFNEQFF

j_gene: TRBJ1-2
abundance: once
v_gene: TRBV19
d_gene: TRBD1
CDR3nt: TGTGCCAGTAGTATATCAGGGGGCAGCTATGGCTACACCTTC
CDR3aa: CASSISGGSYGYTF

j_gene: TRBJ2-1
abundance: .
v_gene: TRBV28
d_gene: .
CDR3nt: TGTGCCAGCAATGGGCAGCCATATGAGCAGTTCTTC
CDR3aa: CASNGQPYEQFF

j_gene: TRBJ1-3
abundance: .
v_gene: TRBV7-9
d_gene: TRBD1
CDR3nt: TGTGCCAGCAGCTTCCCCCTTAAGGACAGGGGGTTCGGAAACACCATATATTTT
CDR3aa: CASSFPLKDRGFGNTIYF

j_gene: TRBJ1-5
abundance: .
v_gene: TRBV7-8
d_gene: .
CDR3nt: TGTGCCAGCAGCTTAGTACGGCTACCTCGTGGCAGGGAAAGGCCCCAGCATTTT
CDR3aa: CASSLVRLPRGRERPQHF

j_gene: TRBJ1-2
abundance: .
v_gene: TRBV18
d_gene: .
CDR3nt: TGTGCCAGCTCACCATCCCCGACGGGAGAGGAAGGCTACACCTTC
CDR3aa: CASSPSPTGEEGYTF

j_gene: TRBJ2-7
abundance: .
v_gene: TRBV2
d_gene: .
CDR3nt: TGTGCCAGCAGTTTCAGGGTTACCTACGAGCAGTACTTC
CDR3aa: CASSFRVTYEQYF

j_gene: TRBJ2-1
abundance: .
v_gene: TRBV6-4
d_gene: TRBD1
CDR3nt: TGTGCCAGCAGTGACCCTAGGACAGGGGACCACAATGAGCAGTTCTTC
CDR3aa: CASSDPRTGDHNEQFF

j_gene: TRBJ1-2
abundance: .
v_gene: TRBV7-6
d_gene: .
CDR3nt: TGTGCCAGCAGCTTAGAGGTGGGGGCCGGCTACACCTTC
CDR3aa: CASSLEVGAGYTF

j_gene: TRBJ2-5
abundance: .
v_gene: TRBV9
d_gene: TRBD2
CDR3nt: TGTGCCAGCAGCACCGGACAGCGGGAGCAAGAGACCCAGTACTTC
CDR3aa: CASSTGQREQETQYF

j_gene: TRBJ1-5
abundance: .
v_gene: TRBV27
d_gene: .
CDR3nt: TGTGCCAGCAGCCAAGGGGTGACTCAGCCCCAGCATTTT
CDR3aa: CASSQGVTQPQHF

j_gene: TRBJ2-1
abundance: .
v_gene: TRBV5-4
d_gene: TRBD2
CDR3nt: TGTGCCAGCAGCTCGGAGGGGGGCACTAGCGGGGGGCAGTTCTTC
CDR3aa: CASSSEGGTSGGQFF

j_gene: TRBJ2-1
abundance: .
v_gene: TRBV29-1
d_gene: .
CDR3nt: TGCAGCGTTGATTTGACCGAGGCTATCTCCTACAATGAGCAGTTCTTC
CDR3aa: CSVDLTEAISYNEQFF

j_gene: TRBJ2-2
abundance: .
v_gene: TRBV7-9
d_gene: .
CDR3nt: TGTGCCAGCAGCATACAGGGTAACACCGGGGAGCTGTTTTTT
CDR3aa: CASSIQGNTGELFF

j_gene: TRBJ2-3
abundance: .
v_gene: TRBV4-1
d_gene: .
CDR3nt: TGCGCCAGCAGCCAAAGGGGGGGCAGCTTCACAGATACGCAGTATTTT
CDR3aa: CASSQRGGSFTDTQYF

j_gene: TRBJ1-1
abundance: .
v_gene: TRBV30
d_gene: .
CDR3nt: TGTGCCTGGAGCATAGTAGAGGCTTTCTTT
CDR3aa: CAWSIVEAFF

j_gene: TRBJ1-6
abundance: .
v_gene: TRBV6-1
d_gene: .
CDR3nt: TGTGCCAGCAGTCCATTAGGGGCCCATTCACCCCTCCACTTT
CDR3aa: CASSPLGAHSPLHF

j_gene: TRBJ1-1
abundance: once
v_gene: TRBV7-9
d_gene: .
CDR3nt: TGTGCCAGCAGCTTACTTCTGGACAGCAACACTGAAGCTTTCTTT
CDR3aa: CASSLLLDSNTEAFF

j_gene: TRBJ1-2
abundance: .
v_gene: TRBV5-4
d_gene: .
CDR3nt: TGTGCCAGCAGCGAATGGACTCTTAACTATGGCTACACCTTC
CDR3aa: CASSEWTLNYGYTF

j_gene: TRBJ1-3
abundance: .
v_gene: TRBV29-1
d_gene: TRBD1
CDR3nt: TGCAGCGTTGATGGTAGGACAGGGGGCGATGGAAACACCATATATTTT
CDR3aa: CSVDGRTGGDGNTIYF

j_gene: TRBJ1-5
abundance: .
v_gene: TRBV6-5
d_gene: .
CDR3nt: TGTGCCAGCAGGCCCGACGGAGCCAATCAGCCCCAGCATTTT
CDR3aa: CASRPDGANQPQHF

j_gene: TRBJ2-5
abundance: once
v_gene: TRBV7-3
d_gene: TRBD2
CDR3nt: TGTGCCAGCAGCTTAGGGACTAGCGGGAGGGAGGTTCAAGAGACCCAGTACTTC
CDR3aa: CASSLGTSGREVQETQYF

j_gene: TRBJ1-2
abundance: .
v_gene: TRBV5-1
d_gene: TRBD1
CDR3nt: TGCGCCAGCAGCGGAGGGACAGGGGAGGCTCATGGCTACACCTTC
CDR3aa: CASSGGTGEAHGYTF

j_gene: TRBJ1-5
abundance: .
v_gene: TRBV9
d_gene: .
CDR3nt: TGTGCCAGCAGCGTAGACGGGGGCGGGAGTCAGCCCCAGCATTTT
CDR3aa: CASSVDGGGSQPQHF

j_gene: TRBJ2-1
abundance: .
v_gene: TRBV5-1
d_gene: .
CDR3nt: TGCGCCAGCAGCTTTGGCCATACGGGTTACAATGAGCAGTTCTTC
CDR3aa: CASSFGHTGYNEQFF

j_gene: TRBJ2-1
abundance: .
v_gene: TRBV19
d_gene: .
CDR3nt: TGTGCCAGTAGTTCCCTCTATACCACGGTGGAGGTCTACAATGAGCAGTTCTTC
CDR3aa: CASSSLYTTVEVYNEQFF

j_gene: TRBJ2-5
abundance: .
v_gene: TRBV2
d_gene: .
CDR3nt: TGTGCCAGCAGCCCGGACACGGAAGAGACCCAGTACTTC
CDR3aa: CASSPDTEETQYF

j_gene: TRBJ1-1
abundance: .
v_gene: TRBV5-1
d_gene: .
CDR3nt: TGCGCCAGCAGCAGAGACCCCTCCGGAGGTACTGAAGCTTTCTTT
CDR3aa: CASSRDPSGGTEAFF

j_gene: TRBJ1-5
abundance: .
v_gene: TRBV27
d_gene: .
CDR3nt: TGTGCCAGCAGTTTATGCGCCGAGGGTAACAATCAGCCCCAGCATTTT
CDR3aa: CASSLCAEGNNQPQHF

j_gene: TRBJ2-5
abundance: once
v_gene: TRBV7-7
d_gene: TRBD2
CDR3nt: TGTGCTAGCAGCTTGGTCCCCGAGCGGGAGGGTGACCAGTACTTC
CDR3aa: CASSLVPEREGDQYF

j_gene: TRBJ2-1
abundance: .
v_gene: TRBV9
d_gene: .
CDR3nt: TGTGCCAGCAGCGTAGCTCCGCCGACAGGAATTAGCTACAATGAGCAGTTCTTC
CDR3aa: CASSVAPPTGISYNEQFF